The sequence of this T cell receptor beta chain was determined in a study of cytomegalovirus exposure and HLA in healthy donors. Germline V CDR1 and CDR2: LNHNV, YYDKDF (reference sequence). The CDR3 is made up of 14 amino acids. V lost 0 bases and J lost 11, with 16 bases in between. To note about this clone: Its target is unknown.

The PCR made use of 60 Vbeta and 13 Jbeta primers. The repertoire was sequenced with immunoSEQ multiplex PCR; TCRdb's copy has only in-frame clones and lacks some. The sample has 150,000 to 200,000 clones, roughly four fifths seen once. Notes on the study in general: When the data were analyzed later, several of the most significant clusters appeared to be linked to common viral pathogens.

This TCR derives from a man between 18 and 29 years old in good health and CMV-seronegative. The chain joins TRBV15 to TRBJ2-5; TRBD2 might be the D (7 bases). The sequenced sample was PBMCs. The CDR3 region has the DNA TGTGCCACCAGCAGAGACCGGGGGGCGTCTGAGCAGTACTTC. Translation: CATSRDRGASEQYF. Based on the CDR3 plus reference TRBV15 and TRBJ2-5, the full variable domain is DAMVIQNPRYQVTQFGKPVTLSCSQTLNHNVMYWYQQKSSQAPKLLFHYYDKDFNNEADTPDNFQSRRPNTSFCFLDIRSPGLGDTAMYLCATSRDRGASEQYFGPGTRLLVL.